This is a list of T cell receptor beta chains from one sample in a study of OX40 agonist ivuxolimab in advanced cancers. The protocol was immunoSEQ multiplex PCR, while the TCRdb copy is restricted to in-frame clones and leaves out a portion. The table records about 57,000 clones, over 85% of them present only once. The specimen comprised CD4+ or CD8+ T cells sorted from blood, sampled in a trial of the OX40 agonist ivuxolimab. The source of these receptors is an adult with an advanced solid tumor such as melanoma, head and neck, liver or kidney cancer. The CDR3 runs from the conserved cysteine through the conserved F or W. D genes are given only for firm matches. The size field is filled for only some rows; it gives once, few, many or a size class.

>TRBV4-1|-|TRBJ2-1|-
TGCGCCAGCAGCCTTGGAAATGAGCAGTTCTTC
CASSLGNEQFF
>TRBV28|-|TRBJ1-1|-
TGTGCCAGCAGTGATGTCCACAGGGCGGACACTGAAGCTTTCTTT
CASSDVHRADTEAFF
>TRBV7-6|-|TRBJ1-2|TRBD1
TGTGCCAGCAGCGTGGGACAGGGAGATGGCTACACCTTC
CASSVGQGDGYTF
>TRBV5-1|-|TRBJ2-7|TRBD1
TGCGCCAGCAGCTGGGGGACAGGCCACTCCTACGAGCAGTACTTC
CASSWGTGHSYEQYF
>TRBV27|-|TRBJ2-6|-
TGTGCCAGCAGTTTCCTGGGGGCGGGGGCCAACGTCCTGACTTTC
CASSFLGAGANVLTF
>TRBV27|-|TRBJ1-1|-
TGTGCCAGCAGTTTGGGGAACACTGAAGCTTTCTTT
CASSLGNTEAFF
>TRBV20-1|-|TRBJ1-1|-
TGCAGTGCTACCGATACTGAAGCTTTCTTT
CSATDTEAFF
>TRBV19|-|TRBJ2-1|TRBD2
TGTGCCAGTAGTACGGGACTAGCGAATGAGCAGTTCTTC
CASSTGLANEQFF
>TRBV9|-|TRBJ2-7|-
TGTGCCAGCAGCGAGAGTGAGGGGGAGAGGGACCCCTACGAGCAGTACTTC
CASSESEGERDPYEQYF
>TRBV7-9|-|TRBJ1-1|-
TGTGCCAGCAGCTTAGCACCAGGGCCGAACACTGAAGCTTTCTTT
CASSLAPGPNTEAFF
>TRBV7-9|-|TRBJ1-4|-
TGTGCCAGCAGCTTAGATGCGGAATCTAATGAAAAACTGTTTTTT
CASSLDAESNEKLFF
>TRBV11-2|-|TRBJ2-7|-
TGTGCCAGCAGCTTAGGGGCCTACGAGCAGTACTTC
CASSLGAYEQYF
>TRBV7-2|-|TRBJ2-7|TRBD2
TGTGCCAGCAGCCCAGGGACTAGCGGGAGAGCCTACGAGCAGTACTTC
CASSPGTSGRAYEQYF
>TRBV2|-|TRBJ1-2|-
TGTGCCAGCAGTGAAACGGGGGTCTATGGCTACACCTTC
CASSETGVYGYTF
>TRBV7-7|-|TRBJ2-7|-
TGTGCTAGCAGCTTAGTGACGAGCTCCTACGAGCAGTACTTC
CASSLVTSSYEQYF
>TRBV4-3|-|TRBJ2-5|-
TGCGCCAGCAGCCAAGCATCAGGGCACGTGGAGACCCAGTACTTC
CASSQASGHVETQYF
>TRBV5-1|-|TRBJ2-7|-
TGCGCCAGCAGCTTTTCAACCGAGCAGTACTTC
CASSFSTEQYF
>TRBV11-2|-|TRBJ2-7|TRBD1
TGTGCCAGCAGCTCACTGGACAGGGAAATCCACTACGAGCAGTACTTC
CASSSLDREIHYEQYF
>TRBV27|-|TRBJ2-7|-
TGTGCCAGCAGTCCCGGTCCTGCCTACGAGCAGTACTTC
CASSPGPAYEQYF
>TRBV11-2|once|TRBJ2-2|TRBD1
TGTGCCAGCAGCTCAGCATGGACAGGGGGTAACGGGGAGCTGTTTTTT
CASSSAWTGGNGELFF